The text below deals with one T cell receptor beta chain. This record belongs to a study of OX40 agonist ivuxolimab in advanced cancers. In the study overall: A partial response was reached by three patients: one with hepatocellular carcinoma and two with cutaneous melanoma.

Method: immunoSEQ multiplex PCR; TCRdb's copy keeps in-frame clones and lacks some. Of fewer than 50,000 clones detected, more than 80% appear once; the ten largest clones hold approximately 0.6%. CDR1 and CDR2 from the germline V gene are LNHDA and SQIVND (reference sequence). The length of the CDR3 is 16 residues. Trimming removed 5 bases from V and 0 bases from J, with 14 bases in between. This TCR was recovered from an adult with an advanced solid tumor such as melanoma, head and neck, liver or kidney cancer. Sequencing was performed on CD4+ or CD8+ T cells sorted from blood, taken in a trial of the OX40 agonist ivuxolimab. The chain carries TRBV19 and TRBJ1-3, with D tentatively TRBD1 (5 bases). The CDR3 here is CASSPTGTTSGNTIYF. CDR3 nucleotide sequence: TGTGCCAGTAGTCCCACTGGGACGACCTCTGGAAACACCATATATTTT.